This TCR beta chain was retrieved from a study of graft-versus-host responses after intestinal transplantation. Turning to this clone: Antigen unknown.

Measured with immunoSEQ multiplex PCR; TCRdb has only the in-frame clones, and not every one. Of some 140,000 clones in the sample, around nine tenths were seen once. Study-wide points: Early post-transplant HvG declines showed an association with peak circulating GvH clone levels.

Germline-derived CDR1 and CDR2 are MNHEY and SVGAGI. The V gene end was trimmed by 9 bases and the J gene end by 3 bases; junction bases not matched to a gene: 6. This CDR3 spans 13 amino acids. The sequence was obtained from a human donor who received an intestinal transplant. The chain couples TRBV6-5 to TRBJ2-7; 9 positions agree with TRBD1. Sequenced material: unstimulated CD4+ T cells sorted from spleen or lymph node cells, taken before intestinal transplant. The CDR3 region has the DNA TGTGCCAGTCGAGGGACAGGGAACTACGAGCAGTACTTC. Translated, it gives CASRGTGNYEQYF.